Described below is a single TCR beta chain sequence and its context. What it binds is not known. This sample is drawn from a study of CD4+ T cells in melanoma. General observations from the study: Neoantigen-specific CD4+ T cells in melanoma reportedly had diverse differentiation states. A reported correlation linked neoantigen-specific CD4+ T cells to CD8+, macrophage and B cell function.

CDR3 length: 13 residues. The V end was cut by 6 bases, the J end by 0 bases, with 8 bases between. Germline CDR1 and CDR2: KGHSH and LQKENI. Profiled with immunoSEQ multiplex PCR; TCRdb holds only in-frame clones, not every one. The sample has some 50,000 clones, 80% to 90% seen once. Source material: peripheral blood. The rearrangement links TRBV18 to TRBJ1-1, with D uncertain. The sequence came from a human donor with melanoma. CDR3 amino acids: CASSSGLNTEAFF. CDR3 DNA: TGTGCCAGCTCGTCGGGATTGAACACTGAAGCTTTCTTT.